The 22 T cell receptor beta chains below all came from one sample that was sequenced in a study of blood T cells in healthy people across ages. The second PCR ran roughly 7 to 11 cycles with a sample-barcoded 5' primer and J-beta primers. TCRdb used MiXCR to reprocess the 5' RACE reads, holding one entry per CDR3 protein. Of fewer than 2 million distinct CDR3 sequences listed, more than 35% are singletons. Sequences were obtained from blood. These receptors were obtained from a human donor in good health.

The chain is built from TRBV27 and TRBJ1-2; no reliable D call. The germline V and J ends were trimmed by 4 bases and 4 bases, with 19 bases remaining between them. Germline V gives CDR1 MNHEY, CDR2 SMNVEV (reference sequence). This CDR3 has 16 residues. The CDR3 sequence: CASSYSSGPRGYGYTF. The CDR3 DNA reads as TGTGCCAGCAGTTACTCATCAGGCCCACGGGGCTATGGCTACACCTTC.

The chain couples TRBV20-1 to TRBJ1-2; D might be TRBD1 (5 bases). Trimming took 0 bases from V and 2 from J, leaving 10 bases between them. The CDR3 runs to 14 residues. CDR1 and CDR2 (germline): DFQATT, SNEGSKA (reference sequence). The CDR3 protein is CSAREKTVNYGYTF. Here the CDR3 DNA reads TGCAGTGCTAGAGAAAAGACAGTCAACTATGGCTACACCTTC.

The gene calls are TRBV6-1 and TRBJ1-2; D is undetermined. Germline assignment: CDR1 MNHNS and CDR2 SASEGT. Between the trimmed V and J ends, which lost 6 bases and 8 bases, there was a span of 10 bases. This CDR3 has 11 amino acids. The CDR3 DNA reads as TGTGCCAGCAGGGGAACCGGAGGCTACACCTTC. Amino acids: CASRGTGGYTF.

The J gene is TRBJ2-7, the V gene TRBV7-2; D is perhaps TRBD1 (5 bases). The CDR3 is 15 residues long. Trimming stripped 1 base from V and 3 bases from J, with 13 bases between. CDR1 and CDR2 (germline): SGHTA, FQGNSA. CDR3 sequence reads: CASSLGPGMNYEQYF. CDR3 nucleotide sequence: TGTGCCAGCAGCTTAGGCCCAGGGATGAACTACGAGCAGTACTTC.

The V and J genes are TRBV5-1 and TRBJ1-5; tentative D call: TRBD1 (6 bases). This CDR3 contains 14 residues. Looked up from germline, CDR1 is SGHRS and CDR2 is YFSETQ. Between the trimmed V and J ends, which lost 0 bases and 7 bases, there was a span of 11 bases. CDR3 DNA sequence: TGCGCCAGCAGCTTGGGGGAGGGGGTCCAGCCCCAGCATTTT. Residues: CASSLGEGVQPQHF.

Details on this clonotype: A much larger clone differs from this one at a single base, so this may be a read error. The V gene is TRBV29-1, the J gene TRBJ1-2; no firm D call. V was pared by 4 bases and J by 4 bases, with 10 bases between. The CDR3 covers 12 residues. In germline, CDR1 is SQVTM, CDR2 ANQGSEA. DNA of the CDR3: TGCAGCGTTGTTGCGAGTAGCTATGGCTACACCTTC. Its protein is CSVVASSYGYTF. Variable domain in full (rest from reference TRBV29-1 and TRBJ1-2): SAVISQKPSRDICQRGTSLTIQCQVDSQVTMMFWYRQQPGQSLTLIATANQGSEATYESGFVIDKFPISRPNLTFSTLTVSNMSPEDSSIYLCSVVASSYGYTFGSGTRLTVV.

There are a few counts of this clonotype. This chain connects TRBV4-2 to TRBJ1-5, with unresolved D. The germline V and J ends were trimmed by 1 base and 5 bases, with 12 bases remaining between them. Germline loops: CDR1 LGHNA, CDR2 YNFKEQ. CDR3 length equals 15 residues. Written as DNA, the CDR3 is TGTGCCAGCAGCCAAGGTCGGGGTCCCCATCAGCCCCAGCATTTT. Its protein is CASSQGRGPHQPQHF.

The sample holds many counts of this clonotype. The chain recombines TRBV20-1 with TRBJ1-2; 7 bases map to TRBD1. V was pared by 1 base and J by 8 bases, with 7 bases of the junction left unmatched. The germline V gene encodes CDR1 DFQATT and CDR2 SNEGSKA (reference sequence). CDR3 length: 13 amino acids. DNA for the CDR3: TGCAGTGCTAGAGTTGACAGGGCTCGAGGCTACACCTTC. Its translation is CSARVDRARGYTF.

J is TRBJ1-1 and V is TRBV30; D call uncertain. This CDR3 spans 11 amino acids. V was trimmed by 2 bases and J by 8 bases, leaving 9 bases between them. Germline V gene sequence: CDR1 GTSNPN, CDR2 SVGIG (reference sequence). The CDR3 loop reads CAWSIKVEAFF. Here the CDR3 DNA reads TGTGCCTGGAGTATTAAGGTCGAAGCTTTCTTT. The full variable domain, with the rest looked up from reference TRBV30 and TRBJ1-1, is SQTIHQWPATLVQPVGSPLSLECTVEGTSNPNLYWYRQAAGRGLQLLFYSVGIGQISSEVPQNLSASRPQDRQFILSSKKLLLSDSGFYLCAWSIKVEAFFGQGTRLTVV.

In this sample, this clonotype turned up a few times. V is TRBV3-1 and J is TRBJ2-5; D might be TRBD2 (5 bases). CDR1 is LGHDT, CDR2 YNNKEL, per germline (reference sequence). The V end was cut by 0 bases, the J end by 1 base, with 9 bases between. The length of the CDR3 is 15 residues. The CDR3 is CASSQDTRAQETQYF. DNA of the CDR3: TGTGCCAGCAGCCAAGATACTAGAGCCCAAGAGACCCAGTACTTC.

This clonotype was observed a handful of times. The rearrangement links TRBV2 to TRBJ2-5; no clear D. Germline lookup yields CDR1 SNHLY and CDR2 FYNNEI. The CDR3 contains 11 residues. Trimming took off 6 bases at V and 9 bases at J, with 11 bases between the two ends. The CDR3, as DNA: TGTGCCAGCAGGAGAAGCGCGGCCCAGTACTTC. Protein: CASRRSAAQYF.

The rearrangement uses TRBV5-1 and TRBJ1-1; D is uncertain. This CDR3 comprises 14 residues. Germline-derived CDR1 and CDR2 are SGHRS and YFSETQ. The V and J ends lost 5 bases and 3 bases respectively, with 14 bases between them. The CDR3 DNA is TGCGCCAGCAGATCCGGTCTGCGGGACACTGAAGCTTTCTTT. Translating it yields CASRSGLRDTEAFF.

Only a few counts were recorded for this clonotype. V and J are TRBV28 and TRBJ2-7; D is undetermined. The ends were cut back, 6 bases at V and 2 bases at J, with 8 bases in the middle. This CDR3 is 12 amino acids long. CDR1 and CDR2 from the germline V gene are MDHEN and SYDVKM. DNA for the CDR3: TGTGCCAGCAGCAAACCGACCTACGAGCAGTACTTC. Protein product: CASSKPTYEQYF.

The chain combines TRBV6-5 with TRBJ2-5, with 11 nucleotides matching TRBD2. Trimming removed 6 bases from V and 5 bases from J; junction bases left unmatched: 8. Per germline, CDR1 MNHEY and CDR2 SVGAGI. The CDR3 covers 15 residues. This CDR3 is CASSSRLAGMETQYF. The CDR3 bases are TGTGCCAGCAGCTCCAGACTAGCGGGGATGGAGACCCAGTACTTC.

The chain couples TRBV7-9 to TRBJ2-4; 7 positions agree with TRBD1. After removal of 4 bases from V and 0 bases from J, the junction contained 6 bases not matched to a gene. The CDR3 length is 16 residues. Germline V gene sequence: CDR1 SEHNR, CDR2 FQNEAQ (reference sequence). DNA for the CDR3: TGTGCCAGCAGCTCCGGGACAGAACTAGCCAAAAACATTCAGTACTTC. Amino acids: CASSSGTELAKNIQYF.

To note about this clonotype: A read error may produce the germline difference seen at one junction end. CDR3 DNA sequence: TGTGCCGGCAGTCCGGGTAGGGGTGAAGCTTTCTTT. Protein sequence: CAGSPGRGEAFF. V usage is TRBV28 and J usage is TRBJ1-1; D might be TRBD1 (5 bases). This CDR3 is built from 12 residues. CDR1 and CDR2 from the germline V gene are MDHEN and SYDVKM.

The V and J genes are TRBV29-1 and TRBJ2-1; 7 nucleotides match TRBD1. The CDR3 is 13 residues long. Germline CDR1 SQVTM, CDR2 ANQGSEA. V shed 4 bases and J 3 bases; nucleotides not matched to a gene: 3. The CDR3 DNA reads TGCAGCGTTGGACAGGGAGACTACAATGAGCAGTTCTTC. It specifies CSVGQGDYNEQFF.

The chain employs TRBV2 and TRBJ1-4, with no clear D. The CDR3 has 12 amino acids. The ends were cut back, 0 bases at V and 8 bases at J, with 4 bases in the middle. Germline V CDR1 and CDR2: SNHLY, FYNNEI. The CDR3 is CASSEAGEKLFF. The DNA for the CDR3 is TGTGCCAGCAGTGAAGCAGGGGAAAAACTGTTTTTT.

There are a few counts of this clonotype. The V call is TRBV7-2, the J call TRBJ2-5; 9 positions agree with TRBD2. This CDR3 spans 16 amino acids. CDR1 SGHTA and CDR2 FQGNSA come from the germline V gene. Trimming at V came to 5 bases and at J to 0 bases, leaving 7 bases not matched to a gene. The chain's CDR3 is CASSAKRGVYQETQYF. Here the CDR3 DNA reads TGTGCCAGCAGCGCAAAGCGGGGGGTGTACCAAGAGACCCAGTACTTC.

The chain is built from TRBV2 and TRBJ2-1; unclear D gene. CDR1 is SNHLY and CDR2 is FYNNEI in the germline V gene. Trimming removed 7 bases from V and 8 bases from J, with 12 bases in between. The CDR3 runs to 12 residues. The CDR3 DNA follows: TGTGCCAGCACGGCTCCCCGGGATGAGCAGTTCTTC. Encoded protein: CASTAPRDEQFF. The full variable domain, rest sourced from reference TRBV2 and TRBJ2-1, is EPEVTQTPSHQVTQMGQEVILRCVPISNHLYFYWYRQILGQKVEFLVSFYNNEISEKSEIFDDQFSVERPDGSNFTLKIRSTKLEDSAMYFCASTAPRDEQFFGPGTRLTVL.

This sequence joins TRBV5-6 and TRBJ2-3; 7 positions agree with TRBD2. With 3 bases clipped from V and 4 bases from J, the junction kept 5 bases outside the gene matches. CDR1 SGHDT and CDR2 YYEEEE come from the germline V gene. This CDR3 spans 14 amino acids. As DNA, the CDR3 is TGTGCCAGCAGCTCCGGGACTAATCCAGATACGCAGTATTTT. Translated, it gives CASSSGTNPDTQYF. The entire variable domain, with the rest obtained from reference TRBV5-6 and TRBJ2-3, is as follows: DAGVTQSPTHLIKTRGQQVTLRCSPKSGHDTVSWYQQALGQGPQFIFQYYEEEERQRGNFPDRFSGHQFPNYSSELNVNALLLGDSALYLCASSSGTNPDTQYFGPGTRLTVL.

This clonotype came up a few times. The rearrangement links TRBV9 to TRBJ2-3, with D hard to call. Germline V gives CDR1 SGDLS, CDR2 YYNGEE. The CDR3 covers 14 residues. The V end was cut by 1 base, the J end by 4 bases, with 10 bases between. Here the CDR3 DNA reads TGTGCCAGCAGCGTACGGATAGCAGCAGATACGCAGTATTTT. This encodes CASSVRIAADTQYF.